Below, 16 T cell receptor beta chains from the same sample are listed, as sequenced in a study of T-cell reconstitution after alpha-beta-depleted transplantation in children. Unique molecular identifiers were built into the TCRbeta library. TCRdb re-called the PCR reads through MiXCR, storing one row per CDR3 protein. The sample carries approximately 290,000 distinct CDR3 sequences, approximately 10% recorded once. The sequences come from peripheral blood, collected 180 days after TCRalphabeta/CD19-depleted stem cell transplant. These receptors came from a male patient aged 2-10 years who had a stem cell transplant for chronic granulomatous disease, so the T cells may come from the graft donor.

In its sample, this clonotype was seen many times. The chain carries TRBV29-1 and TRBJ1-1; D gene ambiguous. CDR1 SQVTM and CDR2 ANQGSEA come from the germline V gene. V was trimmed by 4 bases and J by 7 bases, leaving 19 bases between them. There are 14 residues in the CDR3. DNA of the CDR3: TGCAGCGTTGTTAGGGATCGGATGTTCGGTGAAGCTTTCTTT. This sequence encodes CSVVRDRMFGEAFF.

This clonotype has ten or more counts. The rearrangement uses TRBV7-8 and TRBJ1-4; 7 bases match TRBD1. This CDR3 has 16 residues. Germline V gene data show CDR1 as SGHVS and CDR2 as FQNEAQ. Losses at the gene ends were 4 bases for V and 5 bases for J; bases not matched to a gene: 10. The CDR3 spells CASSSRLQGTNEKLFF. CDR3 nucleotide sequence: TGTGCCAGCAGCTCCAGGCTACAGGGGACGAATGAAAAACTGTTTTTT. Using reference TRBV7-8 and TRBJ1-4 for the parts outside the CDR3, the full variable domain is GAGVSQSPRYKVAKRGQDVALRCDPISGHVSLFWYQQALGQGPEFLTYFQNEAQLDKSGLPSDRFFAERPEGSVSTLKIQRTQQEDSAVYLCASSSRLQGTNEKLFFGSGTQLSVL.

This clonotype was detected many times. The chain employs TRBV28 and TRBJ1-6, with D perhaps matching TRBD1 (5 bases). Trimming took off 4 bases at V and 5 bases at J, with 15 bases between the two ends. CDR1 MDHEN and CDR2 SYDVKM come from the germline V gene. The CDR3 is 16 amino acids. The CDR3: CASSSFGARDNSPLHF. Here the CDR3 DNA reads TGTGCCAGCAGTTCCTTCGGGGCCAGGGATAATTCACCCCTCCACTTT.

This clonotype turned up a few times. The chain employs TRBV28 and TRBJ2-1; 7 nucleotides agree with TRBD1. In germline, CDR1 is MDHEN, CDR2 SYDVKM. Germline trimming cut 6 bases from V and 3 bases from J; bases unmatched to any gene: 14. The CDR3 has 17 residues. As DNA, the CDR3 is TGTGCCAGCAGCCCCTTGGTATTGGGACAGCTCTACAATGAGCAGTTCTTC. Protein sequence: CASSPLVLGQLYNEQFF. Filled out from reference TRBV28 and TRBJ2-1, the complete variable domain reads DVKVTQSSRYLVKRTGEKVFLECVQDMDHENMFWYRQDPGLGLRLIYFSYDVKMKEKGDIPEGYSVSREKKERFSLILESASTNQTSMYLCASSPLVLGQLYNEQFFGPGTRLTVL.

The table lists this clonotype with many counts. The rearrangement joins TRBV7-8 to TRBJ1-5, with D possibly being TRBD1 (5 bases). Trimming removed 1 base from V and 5 bases from J, with 12 bases in between. Germline CDR1 reads SGHVS; CDR2 reads FQNEAQ. The CDR3 is 15 amino acids. This chain's CDR3 is CASSLGQGLHQPQHF. The CDR3 nucleotides are TGTGCCAGCAGCTTAGGGCAGGGCTTGCATCAGCCCCAGCATTTT.

This clonotype was counted ten times or more. CDR3 sequence reads: CASSVGEGYEQYF. CDR3 DNA sequence: TGCGCCAGCAGCGTGGGGGAGGGCTACGAGCAGTACTTC. The chain employs TRBV5-1 and TRBJ2-7, with 7 bases lining up with TRBD2. CDR1 is SGHRS, CDR2 YFSETQ, per germline. The CDR3 spans 13 residues. V lost 4 bases and J lost 3; bases outside the gene matches: 4.

In the case of this clonotype: Given a much more abundant clone one base away, this may be a read error. The chain joins TRBV10-3 to TRBJ2-7; TRBD2 might be the D (6 bases). The V gene lost 10 bases and the J gene lost 1 base, with 26 bases spanning the gap. This CDR3 comprises 17 residues. Germline V gives CDR1 ENHRY, CDR2 SYGVKD. The CDR3 DNA reads as TGTGCCACCGACCCAAAGTTGCTGACTAGTTTATCCTACGAGCAGTACTTC. This codes for CATDPKLLTSLSYEQYF.

This clonotype was detected many times. The V gene is TRBV20-1, the J gene TRBJ2-7; D not certain. The CDR3 is 13 amino acids. The V gene's germline CDR1 is DFQATT and CDR2 SNEGSKA (reference sequence). This chain's CDR3 is CSVALGHVYEQYF. In DNA, the CDR3 is TGCAGCGTAGCTCTGGGCCACGTCTACGAGCAGTACTTC.

This clonotype showed up just a few times. The V gene is TRBV20-1, the J gene TRBJ2-1, with TRBD2 identical over 13 bases. Looked up from germline, CDR1 is DFQATT and CDR2 is SNEGSKA (reference sequence). This CDR3 comprises 14 residues. J gave up 7 bases and V 6 bases, and 6 bases lay outside the gene matches. In nucleotides, the CDR3 is TGCAGTGCCACTGGGACTAGCGGGACGAATGAGCAGTTCTTC. It translates to CSATGTSGTNEQFF.

The chain uses TRBV2 and TRBJ2-1; 12 bases agree with TRBD2. The CDR3 has 15 residues. Looked up from germline, CDR1 is SNHLY and CDR2 is FYNNEI. Trimming at V came to 3 bases and at J to 6 bases, leaving 3 bases not matched to a gene. The CDR3 loop is CASSETSGSFNEQFF. In DNA, the CDR3 is TGTGCCAGCAGTGAGACTAGCGGGAGTTTCAATGAGCAGTTCTTC.

The genes are TRBV19 and TRBJ1-1; D is unclear. Germline-derived CDR1 and CDR2 are LNHDA and SQIVND (reference sequence). The V end lost 0 bases, the J end lost 2 bases, and 10 bases lay between the germline ends. This CDR3 is 15 amino acids long. The CDR3 sequence: CASSIDHLINTEAFF. CDR3 nucleotide sequence: TGTGCCAGTAGTATAGATCACCTCATCAACACTGAAGCTTTCTTT. Looking up the rest from reference TRBV19 and TRBJ1-1 gives the full variable domain: DGGITQSPKYLFRKEGQNVTLSCEQNLNHDAMYWYRQDPGQGLRLIYYSQIVNDFQKGDIAEGYSVSREKKESFPLTVTSAQKNPTAFYLCASSIDHLINTEAFFGQGTRLTVV.

The chain links TRBV28 to TRBJ1-1; 11 nucleotides align to TRBD1. V gave up 5 bases and J gave up 5 bases; unmatched junction bases: 7. CDR3 length: 15 amino acids. Germline assignment: CDR1 MDHEN and CDR2 SYDVKM. CDR3 coding DNA: TGTGCCAGCAGTCCTCGGGGACAGGGGGGAACTGAAGCTTTCTTT. This translates into CASSPRGQGGTEAFF.

This clonotype was counted at least ten times. The chain carries TRBV20-1 and TRBJ2-7; 9 bases fit TRBD2. Trimming at V came to 5 bases and at J to 6 bases, leaving 8 bases not matched to a gene. The germline gives CDR1 DFQATT, CDR2 SNEGSKA (reference sequence). The CDR3 spans 13 residues. The CDR3 here is CSAEGLAPSEQYF. The CDR3, as DNA: TGCAGTGCTGAGGGACTAGCCCCCTCCGAGCAGTACTTC.

This clonotype was counted many times. The genes are TRBV12-3 or TRBV12-4 and TRBJ2-7; 8 bases match TRBD1. This CDR3 region has 15 residues. V was clipped by 2 bases and J by 0 bases; unmatched bases: 3. CDR3 in DNA: TGTGCCAGCAGTTTACAGGGGGCGAGCTCCTACGAGCAGTACTTC. Its protein is CASSLQGASSYEQYF.

This clonotype was seen at least ten times. The CDR3 loop reads CSARSLERELHTDTQYF. CDR3 DNA: TGCAGTGCTAGAAGTCTCGAGCGGGAGCTCCACACAGATACGCAGTATTTT. This sequence joins TRBV20-1 and TRBJ2-3; 8 bases are a match to TRBD2. This CDR3 has 17 residues. V was pared by 2 bases and J by 2 bases, with 12 bases of the junction left unmatched. Germline assignment: CDR1 DFQATT and CDR2 SNEGSKA (reference sequence).

There are many counts of this clonotype. The CDR3 loop is CASMGRASYEQYF. The CDR3 DNA reads as TGTGCCAGCATGGGTAGGGCATCCTACGAGCAGTACTTC. V is TRBV7-8 and J is TRBJ2-7; no firm D call. The CDR3 has 13 residues. Germline V lookup: CDR1 SGHVS, CDR2 FQNEAQ. V lost 7 bases, J lost 1 base, and 11 bases lay in between.